This entry lists 24 T cell receptor beta chains sequenced from one sample in a study of shared clonotypes between healthy human individuals. Only in-frame clones appear in the TCRdb table, and some are missing; sequencing was by immunoSEQ multiplex PCR. The sample has about 610,000 clones, 97% seen once. The sample comprised naive CD4+ T cells sorted from blood. The subset is: CD45RA+ positively selected. The receptors originated from a young woman in good health.

The chain combines TRBV27 with TRBJ2-5; unclear D gene. The germline CDR1 and CDR2 sequences are MNHEY and SMNVEV (reference sequence). V was clipped by 8 bases and J by 5 bases, with 6 bases between them. There are 10 residues in the CDR3. This chain's CDR3 is CASGYETQYF. CDR3 nucleotides: TGTGCCAGCGGATATGAGACCCAGTACTTC.

This chain joins TRBV28 and TRBJ2-7, with a tentative D call TRBD2 (5 bases). In germline, CDR1 is MDHEN, CDR2 SYDVKM. The V and J ends lost 10 bases and 0 bases respectively, with 31 bases between them. This CDR3 region has 19 residues. In nucleotides, the CDR3 is TGTGCCATCTCATCGATTGTCCGCACCGGGGTCCCGGGCTCCTACGAGCAGTACTTC. This sequence encodes CAISSIVRTGVPGSYEQYF.

V is TRBV5-1 and J is TRBJ2-6, with a weak D call TRBD1 (6 bases). The germline V gene encodes CDR1 SGHRS and CDR2 YFSETQ. The CDR3 sequence is 14 residues long. V was clipped by 7 bases and J by 4 bases, with 12 bases between them. The CDR3, as DNA: TGCGCCAGCGGAGTCGGGACAGGGGCCAACGTCCTGACTTTC. Protein: CASGVGTGANVLTF.

V and J are TRBV20-1 and TRBJ2-5; D unclear. Trimming stripped 8 bases from V and 2 bases from J, with 9 bases between. Germline CDR1 and CDR2: DFQATT and SNEGSKA (reference sequence). This CDR3 region has 11 residues. This CDR3 is CSPIRQETQYF. The CDR3 bases are TGCAGTCCTATCCGGCAAGAGACCCAGTACTTC.

This rearrangement joins TRBV30 to TRBJ1-1; 8 bases map to TRBD1. Unmatched junction bases numbered 11, after V lost 3 bases and J lost 5 bases. The germline CDR1 and CDR2 sequences are GTSNPN and SVGIG (reference sequence). CDR3 length equals 15 residues. The CDR3 loop reads CAWRPGGRGLTEAFF. In DNA, the CDR3 is TGTGCCTGGAGGCCGGGGGGCAGGGGGCTTACTGAAGCTTTCTTT.

The V gene is TRBV5-1, the J gene TRBJ2-4, with D perhaps assigned TRBD1 or TRBD2 (5 bases each). Germline assignment: CDR1 SGHRS and CDR2 YFSETQ. CDR3 size: 17 residues. The V and J ends lost 4 bases and 3 bases respectively, with 20 bases between them. The CDR3 DNA follows: TGCGCCAGCAGCCGAGGGGATGGGGTATCGAGCAAAAACATTCAGTACTTC. Translation: CASSRGDGVSSKNIQYF.

V gene TRBV5-1 combines with J gene TRBJ2-2; TRBD1 is a possible D gene (6 bases). V lost 4 bases to trimming and J lost 2 bases, with 12 bases between them. The CDR3 spans 15 residues. Germline V gene lookup returns CDR1 SGHRS and CDR2 YFSETQ. Here the CDR3 reads CASSPGVLNTGELFF. The CDR3 DNA sequence: TGCGCCAGCAGCCCAGGGGTTCTTAACACCGGGGAGCTGTTTTTT.

The genes are TRBV5-5 and TRBJ2-7; TRBD2 is a possible D gene (6 bases). CDR3 length equals 15 residues. Trimming stripped 0 bases from V and 2 bases from J, with 12 bases between. The germline V gene encodes CDR1 SGHKS and CDR2 YYEKEE (reference sequence). The CDR3 protein is CASSLDGGNTYEQYF. CDR3 nucleotides: TGTGCCAGCAGCTTGGATGGGGGGAACACCTACGAGCAGTACTTC.

The chain recombines TRBV5-1 with TRBJ1-1, with TRBD1 matching over 9 bases. There are 16 residues in the CDR3. With V trimmed by 4 bases and J by 2 bases, 9 bases remained unmatched. The germline V gene encodes CDR1 SGHRS and CDR2 YFSETQ. CDR3 in DNA: TGCGCCAGCAGCCGACTAACACAGGGGGCTAACACTGAAGCTTTCTTT. It codes for CASSRLTQGANTEAFF. The complete variable domain, with remaining parts taken from reference TRBV5-1 and TRBJ1-1, reads KAGVTQTPRYLIKTRGQQVTLSCSPISGHRSVSWYQQTPGQGLQFLFEYFSETQRNKGNFPGRFSGRQFSNSRSEMNVSTLELGDSALYLCASSRLTQGANTEAFFGQGTRLTVV.

V gene TRBV6-1 combines with J gene TRBJ1-2, with D tentatively TRBD1 (6 bases). Trimming pared 6 bases from V and 4 bases from J, leaving 12 bases between. CDR3 length: 13 residues. Germline V gene lookup returns CDR1 MNHNS and CDR2 SASEGT. CDR3 nucleotide sequence: TGTGCCAGCAGAAGGACAGCAACCTATGGCTACACCTTC. Translating gives CASRRTATYGYTF.

The gene calls are TRBV10-1 and TRBJ1-1; 7 bases are shared with TRBD1. Germline V gives CDR1 WNHNN, CDR2 SYGVQD (reference sequence). This CDR3 spans 12 amino acids. J was trimmed by 3 bases and V by 6 bases; bases with no gene match: 1. DNA of the CDR3: TGCGCCAGCAGCACAGGGGACACTGAAGCTTTCTTT. Protein: CASSTGDTEAFF.

The V gene is TRBV7-9, the J gene TRBJ2-3; TRBD2 aligns across 10 bases. The CDR3 has 18 residues. The germline CDR1 and CDR2 sequences are SEHNR and FQNEAQ (reference sequence). Trimming removed 5 bases from V and 1 base from J; junction bases left unmatched: 12. Here the CDR3 DNA reads TGTGCCAGCAGCCCGGACAGGGTAACTAGCGGGGGCACAGATACGCAGTATTTT. It translates to CASSPDRVTSGGTDTQYF.

The CDR3 DNA reads as TGCGCCAGCAGCTTGGACACGACAGAGACCCAGTACTTC. Its protein product is CASSLDTTETQYF. V usage is TRBV5-1 and J usage is TRBJ2-5; D remains unclear. The CDR3 extends over 13 amino acids. Germline values: CDR1 SGHRS, CDR2 YFSETQ. Between the trimmed V and J ends, which lost 0 bases and 4 bases, there was a span of 7 bases.

The chain has TRBV19 and TRBJ1-1, with a tentative D call TRBD1 (5 bases). The germline V gene encodes CDR1 LNHDA and CDR2 SQIVND (reference sequence). This CDR3 region has 14 residues. V lost 6 bases, J lost 0 bases, and 11 bases lay in between. The CDR3 DNA follows: TGTGCCAGTAGAGACGACAGAATGAACACTGAAGCTTTCTTT. Amino acid sequence: CASRDDRMNTEAFF.

This rearrangement joins TRBV6-5 to TRBJ2-1; tentatively, D is TRBD2 (6 bases). The CDR3 runs 14 residues. V dropped 1 base and J dropped 8 bases, with 12 bases sitting between them. CDR1 is MNHEY, CDR2 SVGAGI, per germline. The CDR3: CASSYWTKAHEQFF. Here the CDR3 DNA reads TGTGCCAGCAGTTACTGGACTAAAGCCCATGAGCAGTTCTTC.

This clone was detected only once. V usage is TRBV11-2 and J usage is TRBJ2-1; TRBD2 agrees at 15 bases. The CDR3 covers 16 residues. Germline V gene data show CDR1 as SGHAT and CDR2 as FQNNGV. The V gene end was trimmed by 6 bases and the J gene end by 7 bases; junction bases not matched to a gene: 7. The DNA of the CDR3 is TGTGCCAGCAGACAAGGGACTAGCGGGAGGATAAATGAGCAGTTCTTC. Translated: CASRQGTSGRINEQFF. The full variable domain, in which reference TRBV11-2 and TRBJ2-1 provide the parts outside the CDR3, is EAGVAQSPRYKIIEKRQSVAFWCNPISGHATLYWYQQILGQGPKLLIQFQNNGVVDDSQLPKDRFSAERLKGVDSTLKIQPAKLEDSAVYLCASRQGTSGRINEQFFGPGTRLTVL.

The chain carries TRBV28 and TRBJ1-5, with D maybe TRBD1 (5 bases). CDR1 and CDR2 from the germline V gene are MDHEN and SYDVKM. V lost 6 bases, J lost 0 bases, and 9 bases lay in between. The CDR3 is 14 amino acids. CDR3 nucleotides: TGTGCCAGCAGGAGACAGCTTAGCAATCAGCCCCAGCATTTT. Translation: CASRRQLSNQPQHF.

This clone was observed a single time. The J gene is TRBJ1-2, the V gene TRBV6-6, with D possibly being TRBD1 (6 bases). The CDR3 is made up of 14 amino acids. Trimming removed 5 bases at V and 6 bases at J, with 16 bases between. Germline-derived CDR1 and CDR2 are MNHNY and SVGAGI (reference sequence). CDR3 amino acids: CASSPQQGGHGYTF. CDR3 in DNA: TGTGCCAGCAGTCCCCAACAGGGCGGTCATGGCTACACCTTC.

The V gene is TRBV2, the J gene TRBJ2-1; 11 bases align to TRBD2. CDR1 is SNHLY, CDR2 FYNNEI, per germline. The trim removed 5 bases at V and 9 bases at J, leaving 9 bases unmatched. This CDR3 contains 15 residues. CDR3 coding DNA: TGTGCCAGCAGTTTTGGGACTAGCGGACGGGGTGAGCAGTTCTTC. Protein product: CASSFGTSGRGEQFF.

This chain uses TRBV7-2 with TRBJ1-2; D is possibly TRBD1 (5 bases). The CDR3 spans 12 residues. From germline, CDR1 is SGHTA and CDR2 FQGNSA. The ends were cut back, 4 bases at V and 8 bases at J, with 11 bases in the middle. The chain's CDR3 is CASSSGLGGYTF. The CDR3, as DNA: TGTGCCAGCAGCTCGGGGCTGGGGGGCTACACCTTC.

This sequence joins TRBV5-4 and TRBJ2-7; TRBD2 agrees at 8 bases. CDR1 is SGHNT and CDR2 is YYREEE in the germline V gene (reference sequence). CDR3 size: 17 residues. V lost 4 bases, J lost 4 bases, and 16 bases stayed unmatched. The CDR3: CASSPTPSGSKIYEQYF. CDR3 DNA: TGTGCCAGCAGCCCGACTCCGAGCGGGAGTAAAATTTACGAGCAGTACTTC. Looking up the rest from reference TRBV5-4 and TRBJ2-7 gives the full variable domain: ETGVTQSPTHLIKTRGQQVTLRCSSQSGHNTVSWYQQALGQGPQFIFQYYREEENGRGNFPPRFSGLQFPNYSSELNVNALELDDSALYLCASSPTPSGSKIYEQYFGPGTRLTVT.

The chain couples TRBV19 to TRBJ1-2; D uncertain. This CDR3 is built from 17 residues. V lost 2 bases to trimming and J lost 3 bases, with 19 bases between them. Germline V gene sequence: CDR1 LNHDA, CDR2 SQIVND (reference sequence). CDR3 in amino acids: CASSILSKGGGYYGYTF. CDR3 in DNA: TGTGCCAGTAGTATACTTTCTAAGGGTGGCGGTTACTATGGCTACACCTTC.

The chain is built from TRBV27 and TRBJ1-4, with D possibly matching TRBD1 (6 bases). V lost 4 bases to trimming and J lost 6 bases, with 9 bases between them. The CDR3 covers 13 residues. Germline CDR1 reads MNHEY; CDR2 reads SMNVEV (reference sequence). The CDR3 spells CASSSNRDEKLFF. The CDR3 DNA reads as TGTGCCAGCAGTTCGAACAGGGATGAAAAACTGTTTTTT.

The chain recombines TRBV6-5 with TRBJ1-3, with D uncertain. CDR1 and CDR2 (germline): MNHEY, SVGAGI. There are 16 residues in the CDR3. V was clipped by 0 bases and J by 3 bases, with 12 bases between them. The CDR3 loop is CASSYSLASGGNTIYF. The CDR3 region has the DNA TGTGCCAGCAGTTACTCTTTGGCTTCGGGTGGAAACACCATATATTTT.